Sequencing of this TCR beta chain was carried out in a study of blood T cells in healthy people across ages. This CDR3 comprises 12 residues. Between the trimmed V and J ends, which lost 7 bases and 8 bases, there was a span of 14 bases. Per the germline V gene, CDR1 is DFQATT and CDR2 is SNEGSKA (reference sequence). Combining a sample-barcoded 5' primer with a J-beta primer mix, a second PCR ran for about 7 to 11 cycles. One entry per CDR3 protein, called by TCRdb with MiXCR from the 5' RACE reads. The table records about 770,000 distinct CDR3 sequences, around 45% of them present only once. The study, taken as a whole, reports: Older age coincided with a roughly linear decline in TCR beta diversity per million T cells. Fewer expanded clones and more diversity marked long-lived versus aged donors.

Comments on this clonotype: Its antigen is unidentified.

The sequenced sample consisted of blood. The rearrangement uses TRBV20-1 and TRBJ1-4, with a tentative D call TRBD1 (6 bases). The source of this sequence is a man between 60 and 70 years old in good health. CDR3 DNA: TGCAGTGTTCTGCCACAGGGAGAAAAACTGTTTTTT. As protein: CSVLPQGEKLFF.